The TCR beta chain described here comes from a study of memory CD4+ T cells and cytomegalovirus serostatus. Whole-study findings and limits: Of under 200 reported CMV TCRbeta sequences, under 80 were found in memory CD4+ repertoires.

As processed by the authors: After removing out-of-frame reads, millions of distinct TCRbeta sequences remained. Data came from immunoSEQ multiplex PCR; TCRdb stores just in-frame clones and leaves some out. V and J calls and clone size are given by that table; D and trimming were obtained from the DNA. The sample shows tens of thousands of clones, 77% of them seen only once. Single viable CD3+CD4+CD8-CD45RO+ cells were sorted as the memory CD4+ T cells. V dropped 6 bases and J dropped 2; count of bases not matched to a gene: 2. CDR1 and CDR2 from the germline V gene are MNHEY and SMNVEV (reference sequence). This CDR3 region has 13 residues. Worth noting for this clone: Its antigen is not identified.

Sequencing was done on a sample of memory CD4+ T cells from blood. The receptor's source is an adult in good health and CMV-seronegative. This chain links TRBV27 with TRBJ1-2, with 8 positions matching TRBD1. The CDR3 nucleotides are TGTGCCAGCAGGCGACAGGGGAACTATGGCTACACCTTC. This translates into CASRRQGNYGYTF.